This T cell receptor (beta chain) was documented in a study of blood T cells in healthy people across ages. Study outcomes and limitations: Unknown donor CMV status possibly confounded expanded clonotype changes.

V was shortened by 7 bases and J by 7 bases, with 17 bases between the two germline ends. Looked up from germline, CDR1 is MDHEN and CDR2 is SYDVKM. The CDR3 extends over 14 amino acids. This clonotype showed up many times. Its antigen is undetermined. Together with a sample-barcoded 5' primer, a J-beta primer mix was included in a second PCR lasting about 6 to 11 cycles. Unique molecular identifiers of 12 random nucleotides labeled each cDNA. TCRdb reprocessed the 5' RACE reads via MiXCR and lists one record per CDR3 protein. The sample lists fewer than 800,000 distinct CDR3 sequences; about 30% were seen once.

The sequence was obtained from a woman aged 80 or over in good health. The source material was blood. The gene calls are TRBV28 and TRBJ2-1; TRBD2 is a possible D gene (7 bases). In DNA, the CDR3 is TGTGCCAGCACTCCTTTGGGGGGGCAGAATGAGCAGTTCTTC. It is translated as CASTPLGGQNEQFF. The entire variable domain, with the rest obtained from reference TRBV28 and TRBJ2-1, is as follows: DVKVTQSSRYLVKRTGEKVFLECVQDMDHENMFWYRQDPGLGLRLIYFSYDVKMKEKGDIPEGYSVSREKKERFSLILESASTNQTSMYLCASTPLGGQNEQFFGPGTRLTVL.